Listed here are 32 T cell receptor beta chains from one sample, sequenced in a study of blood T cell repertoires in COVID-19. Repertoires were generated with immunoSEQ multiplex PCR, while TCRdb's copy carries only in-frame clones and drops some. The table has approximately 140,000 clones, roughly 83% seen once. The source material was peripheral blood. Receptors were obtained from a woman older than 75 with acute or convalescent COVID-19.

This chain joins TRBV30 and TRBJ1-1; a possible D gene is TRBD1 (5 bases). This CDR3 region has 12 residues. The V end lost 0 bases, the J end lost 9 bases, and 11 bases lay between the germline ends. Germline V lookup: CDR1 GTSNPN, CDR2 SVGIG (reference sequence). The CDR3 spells CAWSVSQAQAFF. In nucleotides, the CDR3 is TGTGCCTGGAGTGTCTCACAGGCCCAAGCTTTCTTT.

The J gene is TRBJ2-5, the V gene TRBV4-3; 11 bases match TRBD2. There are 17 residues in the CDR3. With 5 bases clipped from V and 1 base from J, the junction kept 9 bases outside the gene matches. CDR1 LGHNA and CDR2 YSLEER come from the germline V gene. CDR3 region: CASSGGTSGTTQETQYF. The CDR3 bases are TGCGCCAGCAGCGGCGGGACTAGCGGAACGACCCAAGAGACCCAGTACTTC.

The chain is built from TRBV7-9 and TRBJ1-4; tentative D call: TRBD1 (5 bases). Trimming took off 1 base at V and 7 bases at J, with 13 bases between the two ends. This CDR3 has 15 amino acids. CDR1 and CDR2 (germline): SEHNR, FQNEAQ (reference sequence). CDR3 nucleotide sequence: TGTGCCAGCAGCTTAGATGGTGGCAGGGTTGAAAAACTGTTTTTT. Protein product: CASSLDGGRVEKLFF.

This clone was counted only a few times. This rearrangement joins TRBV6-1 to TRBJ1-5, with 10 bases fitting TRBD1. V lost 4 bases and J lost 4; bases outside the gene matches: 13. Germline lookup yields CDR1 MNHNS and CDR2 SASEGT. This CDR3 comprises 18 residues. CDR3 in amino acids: CASSAGYGTGVQNQPQHF. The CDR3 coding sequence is TGTGCCAGCAGTGCGGGTTATGGGACAGGGGTCCAGAATCAGCCCCAGCATTTT.

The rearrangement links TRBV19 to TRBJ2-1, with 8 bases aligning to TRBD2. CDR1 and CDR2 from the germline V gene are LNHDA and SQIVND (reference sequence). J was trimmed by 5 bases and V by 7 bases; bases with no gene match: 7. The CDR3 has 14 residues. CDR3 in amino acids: CASKNSGIDNEQFF. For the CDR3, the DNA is TGTGCCAGTAAGAATAGCGGGATCGACAATGAGCAGTTCTTC.

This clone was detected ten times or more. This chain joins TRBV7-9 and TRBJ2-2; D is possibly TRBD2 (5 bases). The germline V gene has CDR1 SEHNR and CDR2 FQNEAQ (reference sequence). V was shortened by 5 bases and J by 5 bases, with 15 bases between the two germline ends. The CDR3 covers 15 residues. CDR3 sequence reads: CASSQSGLTTGELFF. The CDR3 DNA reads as TGTGCCAGCAGCCAATCCGGACTGACTACCGGGGAGCTGTTTTTT.

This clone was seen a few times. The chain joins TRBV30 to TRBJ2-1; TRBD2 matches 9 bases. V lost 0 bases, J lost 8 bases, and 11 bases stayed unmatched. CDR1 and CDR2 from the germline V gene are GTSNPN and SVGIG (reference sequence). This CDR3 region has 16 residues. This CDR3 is CAWSVLFASGEYEQFF. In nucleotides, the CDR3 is TGTGCCTGGAGTGTACTTTTCGCTAGCGGGGAGTATGAGCAGTTCTTC. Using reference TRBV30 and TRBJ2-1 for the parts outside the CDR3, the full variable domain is SQTIHQWPATLVQPVGSPLSLECTVEGTSNPNLYWYRQAAGRGLQLLFYSVGIGQISSEVPQNLSASRPQDRQFILSSKKLLLSDSGFYLCAWSVLFASGEYEQFFGPGTRLTVL.

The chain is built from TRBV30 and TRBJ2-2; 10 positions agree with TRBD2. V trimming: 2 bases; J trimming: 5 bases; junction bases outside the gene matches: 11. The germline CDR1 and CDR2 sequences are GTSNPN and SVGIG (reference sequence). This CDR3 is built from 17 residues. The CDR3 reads CAWSFRSGRAGTGELFF. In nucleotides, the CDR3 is TGTGCCTGGAGTTTCAGGAGCGGGAGGGCCGGAACCGGGGAGCTGTTTTTT.

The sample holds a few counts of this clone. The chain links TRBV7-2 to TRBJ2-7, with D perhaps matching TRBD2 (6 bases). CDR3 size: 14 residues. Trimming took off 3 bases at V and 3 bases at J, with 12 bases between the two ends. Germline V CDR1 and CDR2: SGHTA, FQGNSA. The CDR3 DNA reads TGTGCCAGCAGCTTTGAGAGGGGACTCTACGAGCAGTACTTC. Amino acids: CASSFERGLYEQYF.

The DNA of the CDR3 is TGTGCCAGCAGCACCTTAAGACAGGGTGGCACAGATACGCAGTATTTT. Residues: CASSTLRQGGTDTQYF. The V gene is TRBV9, the J gene TRBJ2-3, with 7 bases identical to TRBD1. The germline CDR1 and CDR2 sequences are SGDLS and YYNGEE. The CDR3 has 16 residues. Germline trimming cut 4 bases from V and 1 base from J; bases unmatched to any gene: 9.

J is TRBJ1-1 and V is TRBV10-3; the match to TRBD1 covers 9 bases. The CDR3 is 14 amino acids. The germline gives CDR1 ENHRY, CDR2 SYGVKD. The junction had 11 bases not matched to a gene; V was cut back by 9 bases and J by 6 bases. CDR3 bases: TGTGCCATATCCCGGGACAGGGATCTCCCTGAAGCTTTCTTT. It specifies CAISRDRDLPEAFF.

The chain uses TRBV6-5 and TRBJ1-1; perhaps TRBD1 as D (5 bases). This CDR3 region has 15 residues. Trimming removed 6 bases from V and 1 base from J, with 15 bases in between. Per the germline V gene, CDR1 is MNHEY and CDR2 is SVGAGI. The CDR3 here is CASSFMGRKNTEAFF. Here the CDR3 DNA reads TGTGCCAGCAGCTTCATGGGGCGGAAGAACACTGAAGCTTTCTTT.

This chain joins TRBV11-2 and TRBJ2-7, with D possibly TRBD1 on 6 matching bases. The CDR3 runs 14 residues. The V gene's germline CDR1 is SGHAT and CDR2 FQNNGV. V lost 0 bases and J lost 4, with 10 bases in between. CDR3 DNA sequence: TGTGCCAGCAGCTTAGACCTACAGGGTTACGAGCAGTACTTC. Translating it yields CASSLDLQGYEQYF. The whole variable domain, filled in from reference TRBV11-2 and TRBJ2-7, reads EAGVAQSPRYKIIEKRQSVAFWCNPISGHATLYWYQQILGQGPKLLIQFQNNGVVDDSQLPKDRFSAERLKGVDSTLKIQPAKLEDSAVYLCASSLDLQGYEQYFGPGTRLTVT.

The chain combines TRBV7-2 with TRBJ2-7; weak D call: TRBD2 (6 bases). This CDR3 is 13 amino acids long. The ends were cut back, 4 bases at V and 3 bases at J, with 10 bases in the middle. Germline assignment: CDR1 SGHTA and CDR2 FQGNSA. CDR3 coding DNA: TGTGCCAGCAGCTCGTGGCGGGACTACGAGCAGTACTTC. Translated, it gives CASSSWRDYEQYF.

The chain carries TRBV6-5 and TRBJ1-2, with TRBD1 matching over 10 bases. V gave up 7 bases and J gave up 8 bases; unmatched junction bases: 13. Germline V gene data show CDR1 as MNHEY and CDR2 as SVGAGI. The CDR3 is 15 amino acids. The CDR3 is CASTPRLTGGRGYTF. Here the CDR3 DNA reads TGTGCCAGCACCCCCCGTTTGACAGGGGGCCGGGGCTACACCTTC.

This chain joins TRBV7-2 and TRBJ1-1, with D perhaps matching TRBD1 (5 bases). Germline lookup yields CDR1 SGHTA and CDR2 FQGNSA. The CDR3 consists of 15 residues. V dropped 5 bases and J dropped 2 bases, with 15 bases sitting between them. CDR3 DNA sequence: TGTGCCAGCAGCACCCGGGGGGGATCAAACACTGAAGCTTTCTTT. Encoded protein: CASSTRGGSNTEAFF. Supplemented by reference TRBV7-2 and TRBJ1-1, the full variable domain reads GAGVSQSPSNKVTEKGKDVELRCDPISGHTALYWYRQSLGQGLEFLIYFQGNSAPDKSGLPSDRFSAERTGGSVSTLTIQRTQQEDSAVYLCASSTRGGSNTEAFFGQGTRLTVV.

This CDR3 reads CASSSNLRGGETQYF. The CDR3 region has the DNA TGTGCCAGCAGTTCCAACCTCCGCGGGGGGGAGACCCAGTACTTC. The J gene is TRBJ2-5, the V gene TRBV6-6, with 8 bases aligning to TRBD2. Per germline, CDR1 MNHNY and CDR2 SVGAGI (reference sequence). The CDR3 has 15 residues. With 4 bases clipped from V and 5 bases from J, the junction kept 9 bases outside the gene matches.

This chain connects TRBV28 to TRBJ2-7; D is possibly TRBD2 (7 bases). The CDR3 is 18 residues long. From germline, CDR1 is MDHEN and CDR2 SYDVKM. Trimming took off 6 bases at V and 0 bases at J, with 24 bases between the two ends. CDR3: CASRRQQGGRVDSYEQYF. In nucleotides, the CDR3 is TGTGCCAGCAGAAGACAGCAAGGGGGGAGGGTGGACTCCTACGAGCAGTACTTC.

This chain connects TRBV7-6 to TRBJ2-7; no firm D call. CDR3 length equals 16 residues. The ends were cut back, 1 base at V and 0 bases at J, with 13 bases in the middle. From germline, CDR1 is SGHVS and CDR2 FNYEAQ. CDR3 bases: TGTGCCAGCAGCTTAGGGGCAAAAATGAGCTCCTACGAGCAGTACTTC. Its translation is CASSLGAKMSSYEQYF. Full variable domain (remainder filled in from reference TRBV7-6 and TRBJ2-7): GAGVSQSPRYKVTKRGQDVALRCDPISGHVSLYWYRQALGQGPEFLTYFNYEAQQDKSGLPNDRFSAERPEGSISTLTIQRTEQRDSAMYRCASSLGAKMSSYEQYFGPGTRLTVT.

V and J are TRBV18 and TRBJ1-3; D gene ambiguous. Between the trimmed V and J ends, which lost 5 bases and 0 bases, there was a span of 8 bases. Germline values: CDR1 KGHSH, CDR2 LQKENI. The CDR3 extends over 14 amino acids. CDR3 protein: CASSAGYSGNTIYF. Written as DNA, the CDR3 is TGTGCCAGCTCAGCCGGTTACTCTGGAAACACCATATATTTT.

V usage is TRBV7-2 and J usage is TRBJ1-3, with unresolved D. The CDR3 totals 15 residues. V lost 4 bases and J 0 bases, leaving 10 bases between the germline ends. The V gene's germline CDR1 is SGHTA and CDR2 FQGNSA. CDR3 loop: CASSSTANSGNTIYF. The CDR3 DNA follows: TGTGCCAGCAGCTCAACAGCTAACTCTGGAAACACCATATATTTT.

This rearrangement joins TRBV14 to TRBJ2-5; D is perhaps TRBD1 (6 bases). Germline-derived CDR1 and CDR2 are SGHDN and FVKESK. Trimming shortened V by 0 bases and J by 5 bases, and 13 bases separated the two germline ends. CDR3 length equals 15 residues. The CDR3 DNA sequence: TGTGCCAGCAGCCAAGAGAATACTAGGGGGGAGACCCAGTACTTC. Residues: CASSQENTRGETQYF.

Here the CDR3 DNA reads TGTGCCAGCAGTTACTCCGAGGGTGAGACCCAGTACTTC. Protein: CASSYSEGETQYF. The J gene is TRBJ2-5, the V gene TRBV6-2 or TRBV6-3; D possibly corresponds to TRBD2 (5 bases). V shed 0 bases and J shed 5 bases, with 7 bases lying between them. This CDR3 region has 13 residues. Germline CDR1 reads MNHEY; CDR2 reads SVGEGT.

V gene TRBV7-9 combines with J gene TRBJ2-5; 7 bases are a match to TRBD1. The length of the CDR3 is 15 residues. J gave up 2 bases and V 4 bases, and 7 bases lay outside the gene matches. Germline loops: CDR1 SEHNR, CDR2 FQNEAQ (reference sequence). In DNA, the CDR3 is TGTGCCAGCAGCTCAAAGACAGGGCAGCAAGAGACCCAGTACTTC. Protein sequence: CASSSKTGQQETQYF.

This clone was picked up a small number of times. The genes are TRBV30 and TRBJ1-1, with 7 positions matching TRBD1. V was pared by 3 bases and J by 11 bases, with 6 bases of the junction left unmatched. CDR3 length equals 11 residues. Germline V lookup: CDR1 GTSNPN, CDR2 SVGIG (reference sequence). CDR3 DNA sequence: TGTGCCTGGAGGAGGGACAGTGAGGCTTTCTTT. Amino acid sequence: CAWRRDSEAFF.

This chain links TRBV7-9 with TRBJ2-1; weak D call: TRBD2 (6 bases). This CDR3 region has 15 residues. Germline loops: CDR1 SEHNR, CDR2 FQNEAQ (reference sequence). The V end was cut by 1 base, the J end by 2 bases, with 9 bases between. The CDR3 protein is CASSLGDLTYNEQFF. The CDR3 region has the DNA TGTGCCAGCAGCTTAGGGGACTTGACCTACAATGAGCAGTTCTTC.

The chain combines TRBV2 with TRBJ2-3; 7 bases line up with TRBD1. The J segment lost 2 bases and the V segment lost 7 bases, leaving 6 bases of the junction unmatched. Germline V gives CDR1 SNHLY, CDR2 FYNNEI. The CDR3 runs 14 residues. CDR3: CASKGGTATDTQYF. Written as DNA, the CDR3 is TGTGCCAGCAAGGGTGGGACAGCCACAGATACGCAGTATTTT. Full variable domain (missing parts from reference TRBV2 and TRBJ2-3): EPEVTQTPSHQVTQMGQEVILRCVPISNHLYFYWYRQILGQKVEFLVSFYNNEISEKSEIFDDQFSVERPDGSNFTLKIRSTKLEDSAMYFCASKGGTATDTQYFGPGTRLTVL.

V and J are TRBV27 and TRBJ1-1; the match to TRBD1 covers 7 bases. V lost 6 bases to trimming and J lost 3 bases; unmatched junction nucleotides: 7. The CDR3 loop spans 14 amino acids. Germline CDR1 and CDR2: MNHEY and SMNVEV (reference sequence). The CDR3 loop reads CASRYRDRDTEAFF. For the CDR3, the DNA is TGTGCCAGCAGATACCGCGACAGGGACACTGAAGCTTTCTTT.

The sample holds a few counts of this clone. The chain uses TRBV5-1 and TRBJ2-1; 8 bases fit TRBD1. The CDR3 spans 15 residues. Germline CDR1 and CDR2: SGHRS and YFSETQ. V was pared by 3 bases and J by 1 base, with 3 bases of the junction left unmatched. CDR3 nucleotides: TGCGCCAGCAGCTCCCGGGACAGGTCCTACAATGAGCAGTTCTTC. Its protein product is CASSSRDRSYNEQFF.

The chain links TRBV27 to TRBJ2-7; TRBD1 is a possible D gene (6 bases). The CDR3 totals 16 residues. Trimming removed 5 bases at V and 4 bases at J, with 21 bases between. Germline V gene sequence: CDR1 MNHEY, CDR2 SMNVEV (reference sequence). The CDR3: CASSPSAGERGYEQYF. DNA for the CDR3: TGTGCCAGCAGTCCGTCGGCAGGGGAGAGGGGATACGAGCAGTACTTC.

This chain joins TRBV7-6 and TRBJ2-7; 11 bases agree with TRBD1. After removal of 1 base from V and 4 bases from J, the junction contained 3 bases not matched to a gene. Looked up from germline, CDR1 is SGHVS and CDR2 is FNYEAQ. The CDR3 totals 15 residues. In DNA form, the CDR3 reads TGTGCCAGCAGCTTAGGGGGGACAGGGGGATACGAGCAGTACTTC. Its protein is CASSLGGTGGYEQYF.

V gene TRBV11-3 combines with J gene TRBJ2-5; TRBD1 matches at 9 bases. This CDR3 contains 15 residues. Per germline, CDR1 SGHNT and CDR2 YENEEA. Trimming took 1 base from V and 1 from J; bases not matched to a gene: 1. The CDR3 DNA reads TGTGCCAGCAGCTTAGGGGGACAGGGCCAAGAGACCCAGTACTTC. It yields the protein CASSLGGQGQETQYF. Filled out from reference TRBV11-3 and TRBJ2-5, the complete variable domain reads EAGVVQSPRYKIIEKKQPVAFWCNPISGHNTLYWYLQNLGQGPELLIRYENEEAVDDSQLPKDRFSAERLKGVDSTLKIQPAELGDSAVYLCASSLGGQGQETQYFGPGTRLLVL.